These T cell receptor beta chains were read from a single sample in a study of cytomegalovirus exposure and HLA in healthy donors. Generated by immunoSEQ multiplex PCR, the TCRdb table keeps only in-frame clones and is missing some. The data contain about 56,000 clones, 90% to 95% of them singletons. The specimen sequenced was PBMCs. Receptor source: a man aged 18 to 30 in good health and CMV-seronegative. The CDR3 runs from the conserved cysteine through the conserved F or W. Each record gives: J gene, CDR3 length, V gene, D gene, clone size, CDR3 DNA, CDR3 protein. The D gene is left open where the match is weak. Where a row states a size, it is once, few, many or the class of an expanded clone; other rows omit it.

J gene: TRBJ1-3; CDR3 length: 17; V gene: TRBV5-6; D gene: TRBD1; clone size: once; CDR3 DNA: TGTGCCAGCAGCTTGATACAGGGGGCAGGTCGAGGAAACACCATATATTTT; CDR3 protein: CASSLIQGAGRGNTIYF
J gene: TRBJ1-4; CDR3 length: 15; V gene: TRBV6-1; D gene: TRBD1; clone size: -; CDR3 DNA: TGTGCCAGCGCTTTGGAGCCGGGACAGGTTAAAAAACTGTTTTTT; CDR3 protein: CASALEPGQVKKLFF
J gene: TRBJ2-5; CDR3 length: 15; V gene: TRBV7-3; D gene: TRBD2; clone size: -; CDR3 DNA: TGTGCCAGCAGCCCGGGACTAGCGGGTCAAGAGACCCAGTACTTC; CDR3 protein: CASSPGLAGQETQYF
J gene: TRBJ2-7; CDR3 length: 14; V gene: TRBV6-5; D gene: TRBD1; clone size: -; CDR3 DNA: TGTGCCAGCAGTCCCCGGGGACAGGCGTACGAGCAGTACTTC; CDR3 protein: CASSPRGQAYEQYF
J gene: TRBJ2-1; CDR3 length: 16; V gene: TRBV28; D gene: -; clone size: -; CDR3 DNA: TGTGCCAGCCTTGATTTTGAGCGGTTATCCTACAATGAGCAGTTCTTC; CDR3 protein: CASLDFERLSYNEQFF
J gene: TRBJ2-7; CDR3 length: 15; V gene: TRBV6-1; D gene: TRBD2; clone size: -; CDR3 DNA: TGTGCCAGCAGTGTAACCGAGCGGGAGTGGAGCGAGCAGTACTTC; CDR3 protein: CASSVTEREWSEQYF
J gene: TRBJ1-5; CDR3 length: 13; V gene: TRBV6-5; D gene: TRBD1; clone size: -; CDR3 DNA: TGTGCCAGCAGTAAGGGGGCGGGACAGCCCCAGCATTTT; CDR3 protein: CASSKGAGQPQHF
J gene: TRBJ2-1; CDR3 length: 9; V gene: TRBV19; D gene: TRBD2; clone size: once; CDR3 DNA: TGTAGCAACGGCGGGAGTAGGTTCTTC; CDR3 protein: CSNGGSRFF
J gene: TRBJ2-5; CDR3 length: 15; V gene: TRBV9; D gene: TRBD2; clone size: -; CDR3 DNA: TGTGCCAGCAGCGCGGTAGCGGGAGACGGTGAGACCCAGTACTTC; CDR3 protein: CASSAVAGDGETQYF
J gene: TRBJ1-1; CDR3 length: 15; V gene: TRBV5-6; D gene: TRBD1; clone size: -; CDR3 DNA: TGTGCCAGCAGCCAACCGGGACAGCGCGCCTTGGAAGCTTTCTTT; CDR3 protein: CASSQPGQRALEAFF
J gene: TRBJ2-7; CDR3 length: 14; V gene: TRBV9; D gene: -; clone size: -; CDR3 DNA: TGTGCCAGCAGCGTAGCTTACGGGGACTACGAGCAGTACTTC; CDR3 protein: CASSVAYGDYEQYF
J gene: TRBJ2-7; CDR3 length: 14; V gene: TRBV6-6; D gene: TRBD2; clone size: -; CDR3 DNA: TGTGCCAGCAGTCCCATAGCGGGAGGCTACGAGCAGTACTTC; CDR3 protein: CASSPIAGGYEQYF
J gene: TRBJ2-7; CDR3 length: 14; V gene: TRBV7-2; D gene: TRBD2; clone size: -; CDR3 DNA: TGTGCCAGCAGCGCATGGACTAGCTCCTACGAGCAGTACTTC; CDR3 protein: CASSAWTSSYEQYF
J gene: TRBJ2-3; CDR3 length: 15; V gene: TRBV9; D gene: -; clone size: -; CDR3 DNA: TGTGCCAGCAGCGTAGTGAAACAATTTGCAGATACGCAGTATTTT; CDR3 protein: CASSVVKQFADTQYF
J gene: TRBJ2-7; CDR3 length: 14; V gene: TRBV13; D gene: TRBD1; clone size: -; CDR3 DNA: TGTGCCAGCAGACATGGGACAGGGTGGGTCGAGCAGTACTTC; CDR3 protein: CASRHGTGWVEQYF
J gene: TRBJ1-1; CDR3 length: 12; V gene: TRBV27; D gene: -; clone size: -; CDR3 DNA: TGTGCCAGCAGGAGGATGAACACTGAAGCTTTCTTT; CDR3 protein: CASRRMNTEAFF
J gene: TRBJ1-4; CDR3 length: 13; V gene: TRBV19; D gene: -; clone size: -; CDR3 DNA: TGTGCCAGTAGTATAGCCCCCTATGAAAAACTGTTTTTT; CDR3 protein: CASSIAPYEKLFF
J gene: TRBJ2-7; CDR3 length: 15; V gene: TRBV5-4; D gene: -; clone size: -; CDR3 DNA: TGTGCCAGCAGCTTGGCTGGTAGCAGGGACTACGAGCAGTACTTC; CDR3 protein: CASSLAGSRDYEQYF
J gene: TRBJ2-4; CDR3 length: 20; V gene: TRBV13; D gene: TRBD2; clone size: -; CDR3 DNA: TGTGCCAGCAGCTTAGCACACACTCTAGCGGGGGTAATAGCCAAAAACATTCAGTACTTC; CDR3 protein: CASSLAHTLAGVIAKNIQYF
J gene: TRBJ2-3; CDR3 length: 16; V gene: TRBV5-1; D gene: TRBD1; clone size: -; CDR3 DNA: TGCGCCAGCAGCTTGGAAGGGGGCCGAAGGGGGAATACGCAGTATTTT; CDR3 protein: CASSLEGGRRGNTQYF
J gene: TRBJ2-1; CDR3 length: 15; V gene: TRBV7-2; D gene: TRBD1; clone size: -; CDR3 DNA: TGTGCCAGCAGCCAAAGGGCGACAGGGGGAGGTGAGCAGTTCTTC; CDR3 protein: CASSQRATGGGEQFF